The T cell receptor (beta chain) described here comes from a study of shared clonotypes between healthy human individuals. Across the study: Donors were a couple of women and a few men aged 18 to 49.

Overall study results and limits: Rarefaction indicated that sorted-subset sequencing remained incomplete although depth was large.

Sequencing was at deep level. Profiling relied on immunoSEQ multiplex PCR, and the TCRdb table lists in-frame clones only, not all of them. Of 2 million to 2.5 million clones in the sample, approximately 90% were seen once. The length of the CDR3 is 17 residues. Germline V lookup: CDR1 KGHSH, CDR2 LQKENI. The V end lost 4 bases, the J end lost 3 bases, and 21 bases lay between the germline ends. On this clone: Its antigen remains unknown.

This chain uses TRBV18 with TRBJ1-1; D is undetermined. Material for sequencing was naive CD4+ T cells from PBMCs. As for subset: CD45RA+ positively selected. The clonotype comes from a man aged 18 to 35 in good health. Some clones in this sample may be carry-over from other donors' samples. The CDR3 nucleotides are TGTGCCAGCTCACTTTCAGCCCGGACGCTTGGGGACACTGAAGCTTTCTTT. The encoded protein is CASSLSARTLGDTEAFF.